Each of the 32 T cell receptor beta chains below was sequenced from the same sample in a study of patients and donors after allogeneic stem cell transplantation. One entry per CDR3 protein, called by TCRdb with MiXCR from the RT-PCR reads. The sample yields over 400,000 distinct CDR3 sequences, roughly 16% seen once. Sequenced: blood, either unsorted or a sorted T cell fraction (not recorded which). Receptors were obtained from a human donor who was either an allogeneic HSCT recipient or a stem cell or donor lymphocyte infusion donor (not recorded which). It is not recorded whose cells these are; they may come from a transplant donor.

This clonotype was seen a few times. The J gene is TRBJ2-2, the V gene TRBV5-1; 9 bases line up with TRBD2. This CDR3 region has 16 residues. Germline trimming cut 4 bases from V and 5 bases from J; bases unmatched to any gene: 9. Germline V gene lookup returns CDR1 SGHRS and CDR2 YFSETQ. The CDR3 loop reads CASSLGLAISTGELFF. In DNA, the CDR3 is TGCGCCAGCAGCCTGGGACTAGCTATATCGACCGGGGAGCTGTTTTTT. Variable domain in full (rest from reference TRBV5-1 and TRBJ2-2): KAGVTQTPRYLIKTRGQQVTLSCSPISGHRSVSWYQQTPGQGLQFLFEYFSETQRNKGNFPGRFSGRQFSNSRSEMNVSTLELGDSALYLCASSLGLAISTGELFFGEGSRLTVL.

The chain employs TRBV5-1 and TRBJ2-3; TRBD1 aligns across 7 bases. The CDR3 is made up of 15 amino acids. Losses at the gene ends were 3 bases for V and 0 bases for J; bases not matched to a gene: 4. Germline V gene lookup returns CDR1 SGHRS and CDR2 YFSETQ. The CDR3 DNA follows: TGCGCCAGCAGCTCGACAGGGAAAAGCACAGATACGCAGTATTTT. Amino acids: CASSSTGKSTDTQYF.

The sample holds a few counts of this clonotype. This chain connects TRBV5-1 to TRBJ1-2; D not certain. The germline V gene has CDR1 SGHRS and CDR2 YFSETQ. V was cut by 0 bases and J by 2 bases, with 11 bases left in between. The CDR3 is 15 amino acids. The DNA of the CDR3 is TGCGCCAGCAGCTTGGAGGTATCTAGGAACTATGGCTACACCTTC. Translation: CASSLEVSRNYGYTF.

This clonotype was counted ten times or more. The DNA for the CDR3 is TGTGCCAGCAGTCCCCCGGCAGAGAGCGTCCTGACTTTC. This codes for CASSPPAESVLTF. The chain couples TRBV12-3 or TRBV12-4 to TRBJ2-6; D is uncertain. Trimming took 5 bases from V and 12 from J, leaving 14 bases between them. The CDR3 is made up of 13 amino acids.

J is TRBJ1-1 and V is TRBV21-1. TRBV21-1 has pseudogene status. The CDR3 runs 15 residues. The CDR3 is CASSMKEGQNTEAFF. The CDR3 nucleotides read TGTGCCAGCAGCATGAAGGAGGGGCAGAACACTGAAGCTTTCTTT.

This clonotype was found a few times. This rearrangement joins TRBV6-2 or TRBV6-3 to TRBJ2-4; TRBD1 matches at 9 bases. The CDR3 covers 15 residues. The junction had 8 bases not matched to a gene; V was cut back by 4 bases and J by 7 bases. Germline-derived CDR1 and CDR2 are MNHEY and SVGEGT. CDR3 sequence: CASSSATGGPNIQYF. The CDR3 DNA sequence: TGTGCCAGCAGTTCGGCCACAGGGGGCCCCAACATTCAGTACTTC.

The J gene is TRBJ2-5, the V gene TRBV7-6; tentatively, D is TRBD2 (6 bases). Trimming cost V 9 bases and J 2 bases, with 16 bases left between them. Germline V gene sequence: CDR1 SGHVS, CDR2 FNYEAQ. The CDR3 sequence is 14 residues long. The DNA for the CDR3 is TGTGCCAGTAGGGATTCGGCGGGGCAAGAGACCCAGTACTTC. Protein sequence: CASRDSAGQETQYF.

This clonotype was seen many times. The chain combines TRBV12-3 or TRBV12-4 with TRBJ2-2; 7 nucleotides line up with TRBD2. The CDR3 loop spans 16 amino acids. Trimming removed 3 bases from V and 2 bases from J; junction bases left unmatched: 6. CDR3 region: CASSFPRGRNTGELFF. The CDR3 DNA reads TGTGCCAGCAGTTTCCCTCGCGGGAGAAACACCGGGGAGCTGTTTTTT.

There are a few counts of this clonotype. Relative to the germline gene, one junction end is altered; a read error may explain this. The J gene is TRBJ2-3, the V gene TRBV15; tentatively, D is TRBD2 (7 bases). Germline V gene sequence: CDR1 LNHNV, CDR2 YYDKDF (reference sequence). This CDR3 comprises 14 residues. The CDR3, as DNA: TGTGCCACCAGCGGGGGGGCGGGGCGAGATCCGCAGTATTTT. Protein: CATSGGAGRDPQYF.

This clonotype was counted ten times or more. The chain recombines TRBV5-6 with TRBJ2-7; TRBD1 is a possible D gene (6 bases). V dropped 0 bases and J dropped 3 bases, with 7 bases sitting between them. Germline-derived CDR1 and CDR2 are SGHDT and YYEEEE. This CDR3 is 13 amino acids long. The CDR3 nucleotides are TGTGCCAGCAGCTTGGACAGGGTCTACGAGCAGTACTTC. Amino acid sequence: CASSLDRVYEQYF. Looking up the rest from reference TRBV5-6 and TRBJ2-7 gives the full variable domain: DAGVTQSPTHLIKTRGQQVTLRCSPKSGHDTVSWYQQALGQGPQFIFQYYEEEERQRGNFPDRFSGHQFPNYSSELNVNALLLGDSALYLCASSLDRVYEQYFGPGTRLTVT.

This clonotype appeared a few times. The chain links TRBV20-1 to TRBJ2-5; 12 bases align to TRBD1. CDR1 is DFQATT, CDR2 SNEGSKA, per germline (reference sequence). V was clipped by 4 bases and J by 0 bases; unmatched bases: 12. This CDR3 contains 18 residues. In DNA form, the CDR3 reads TGCAGTGCTAAGCACCGGGACAGGGGGCAACCGTACCAAGAGACCCAGTACTTC. Translation gives CSAKHRDRGQPYQETQYF.

This chain connects TRBV24-1 to TRBJ2-7; 9 positions agree with TRBD2. J was trimmed by 6 bases and V by 0 bases; bases with no gene match: 5. The CDR3 spans 15 residues. In germline, CDR1 is KGHDR, CDR2 SFDVKD. CDR3 sequence: CATSDLNSGRGEQYF. CDR3 in DNA: TGTGCCACCAGTGATTTGAATAGCGGGAGAGGCGAGCAGTACTTC.

This clonotype was counted only a few times. J is TRBJ1-2 and V is TRBV12-3 or TRBV12-4; D unclear. The CDR3 length is 11 residues. Trimming stripped 8 bases from V and 8 bases from J, with 12 bases between. The CDR3 bases are TGTGCCAGCGGATTGAGAGAGGGCTACACCTTC. Protein product: CASGLREGYTF.

This clonotype has a handful of counts. The chain uses TRBV20-1 and TRBJ1-5; D possibly corresponds to TRBD1 (6 bases). The CDR3 consists of 14 residues. Looked up from germline, CDR1 is DFQATT and CDR2 is SNEGSKA (reference sequence). Trimming took off 6 bases at V and 4 bases at J, with 16 bases between the two ends. The CDR3 DNA is TGCAGTGCCCCCAAGGGGGGTAAAAATCAGCCCCAGCATTTT. Translated: CSAPKGGKNQPQHF.

The chain employs TRBV18 and TRBJ2-1, with D possibly matching TRBD2 (5 bases). V shed 0 bases and J shed 2 bases, with 14 bases lying between them. Germline loops: CDR1 KGHSH, CDR2 LQKENI. The CDR3 is 17 residues long. The CDR3: CASSPPRGKNTYNEQFF. Here the CDR3 DNA reads TGTGCCAGCTCACCACCGCGAGGGAAAAACACCTACAATGAGCAGTTCTTC.

The CDR3 sequence is CASKAGGMGETQYF. In DNA form, the CDR3 reads TGTGCCAGCAAAGCGGGGGGGATGGGGGAGACCCAGTACTTC. The rearrangement links TRBV2 to TRBJ2-5, with 10 bases matching TRBD2. CDR1 SNHLY and CDR2 FYNNEI come from the germline V gene. V shed 7 bases and J 5 bases; nucleotides not matched to a gene: 7. The CDR3 runs 14 residues.

In this sample, this clonotype turned up a few times. The junction shows a germline mismatch at one end, possibly a read error. V and J are TRBV28 and TRBJ2-3; TRBD1 matches 7 bases. Germline values: CDR1 MDHEN, CDR2 SYDVKM. The CDR3 sequence is 10 residues long. This CDR3 is CASMGTVINF. The CDR3 nucleotides are TGTGCCAGCATGGGGACAGTTATCAATTTT. The full variable domain, its missing parts supplied by reference TRBV28 and TRBJ2-3, is DVKVTQSSRYLVKRTGEKVFLECVQDMDHENMFWYRQDPGLGLRLIYFSYDVKMKEKGDIPEGYSVSREKKERFSLILESASTNQTSMYLCASMGTVINFGPGTRLTVL.

CDR3 DNA: TGTGCCAGCAGCCTTCGTTTGTCTAGCCAGTACTTC. This codes for CASSLRLSSQYF. V and J are TRBV7-9 and TRBJ2-5, with no clear D. From germline, CDR1 is SEHNR and CDR2 FQNEAQ (reference sequence). The length of the CDR3 is 12 residues. V was pared by 5 bases and J by 10 bases, with 14 bases between.

This clonotype has a count of ten or more. The chain has TRBV12-3 or TRBV12-4 and TRBJ1-5; tentatively, D is TRBD1 (6 bases). V was cut by 4 bases and J by 7 bases, with 11 bases left in between. This CDR3 has 13 amino acids. The chain's CDR3 is CASSYRVGQPQHF. The CDR3, as DNA: TGTGCCAGCAGTTACAGGGTGGGGCAGCCCCAGCATTTT.

V and J are TRBV29-1 and TRBJ2-2, with D perhaps TRBD1 (6 bases). The CDR3 sequence is 14 residues long. The ends were cut back, 0 bases at V and 11 bases at J, with 16 bases in the middle. Germline V CDR1 and CDR2: SQVTM, ANQGSEA. For the CDR3, the DNA is TGCAGCGTTGAAGACGTGGACAGCTCGGACGAGCTGTTTTTT. Residues: CSVEDVDSSDELFF.

In its sample, this clonotype was seen a few times. The V call is TRBV11-2, the J call TRBJ2-5, with D possibly being TRBD2 (6 bases). Trimming cost V 5 bases and J 7 bases, with 8 bases left between them. Germline CDR1 is SGHAT and CDR2 is FQNNGV. There are 11 residues in the CDR3. DNA for the CDR3: TGTGCCAGCAGCGTGGGGGGGACCCAGTACTTC. Its protein product is CASSVGGTQYF.

V and J are TRBV6-4 and TRBJ2-1; 9 positions match TRBD1. This CDR3 contains 14 residues. With V trimmed by 10 bases and J by 2 bases, 6 bases remained unmatched. Germline CDR1 reads MRHNA; CDR2 reads SNTAGT. This CDR3 is CATRTGGAYNEQFF. The CDR3 bases are TGTGCCACCCGAACAGGGGGCGCCTACAATGAGCAGTTCTTC.

This clonotype was found a few times. The V and J genes are TRBV2 and TRBJ1-6; TRBD1 matches 10 bases. The CDR3 is 14 residues long. The ends lost 4 bases at V and 10 bases at J; junction bases unmatched: 4. The germline gives CDR1 SNHLY, CDR2 FYNNEI. CDR3 protein: CASSGGQGRSPLHF. CDR3 nucleotide sequence: TGTGCCAGCAGTGGGGGACAGGGGCGCTCACCCCTCCACTTT.

The chain links TRBV20-1 to TRBJ1-1; 8 bases map to TRBD1. The CDR3 runs to 15 residues. With V trimmed by 1 base and J by 1 base, 5 bases remained unmatched. The germline gives CDR1 DFQATT, CDR2 SNEGSKA (reference sequence). The CDR3 nucleotides are TGCAGTGCTAGAGGTGACAGGGGATGGAACACTGAAGCTTTCTTT. It encodes CSARGDRGWNTEAFF.

This clonotype has a handful of counts. The V and J genes are TRBV27 and TRBJ2-2, with 12 bases identical to TRBD2. The CDR3 sequence is 17 residues long. Germline CDR1 is MNHEY and CDR2 is SMNVEV (reference sequence). J lost 3 bases, V lost 5 bases, and 7 bases had no gene match. The CDR3 loop reads CASSPDGLAGYTGELFF. CDR3 in DNA: TGTGCCAGCAGTCCTGACGGACTAGCGGGATACACCGGGGAGCTGTTTTTT.

This clonotype has only a few counts. The chain links TRBV6-2 or TRBV6-3 to TRBJ2-2; 9 nucleotides line up with TRBD1. The CDR3 extends over 18 amino acids. CDR1 MNHEY and CDR2 SVGEGT come from the germline V gene. Unmatched junction bases numbered 15, after V lost 5 bases and J lost 5 bases. The CDR3: CASSLRDRAPLRTGELFF. The CDR3 bases are TGTGCCAGCAGTCTCCGGGACAGGGCCCCTCTTAGGACCGGGGAGCTGTTTTTT.

This clonotype was counted a few times. The V call is TRBV20-1, the J call TRBJ2-1; TRBD1 agrees at 12 bases. Losses at the gene ends were 6 bases for V and 8 bases for J; bases not matched to a gene: 8. Germline CDR1 DFQATT, CDR2 SNEGSKA (reference sequence). CDR3 length: 14 residues. The CDR3 region is CSAPGTGGTYEQFF. The DNA for the CDR3 is TGCAGTGCCCCCGGGACAGGGGGCACCTATGAGCAGTTCTTC.

V and J are TRBV12-3 or TRBV12-4 and TRBJ1-5; D is uncertain. This CDR3 is 17 amino acids long. Trimming left V 4 bases short and J 0 bases short, with 16 bases between. CDR3 region: CASSYGRLRGSNQPQHF. The DNA of the CDR3 is TGTGCCAGCAGTTATGGCAGGCTTCGAGGTAGCAATCAGCCCCAGCATTTT.

In this sample, this clonotype turned up a few times. This rearrangement joins TRBV28 to TRBJ2-5; D is undetermined. The V end was cut by 5 bases, the J end by 1 base, with 11 bases between. The length of the CDR3 is 14 residues. The germline V gene has CDR1 MDHEN and CDR2 SYDVKM. The CDR3 spells CASSEVKGQETQYF. CDR3 nucleotides: TGTGCCAGCAGTGAGGTAAAGGGCCAAGAGACCCAGTACTTC.

This clonotype came up many times. The V call is TRBV15, the J call TRBJ1-3; D gene uncertain. Trimming cost V 0 bases and J 0 bases, with 12 bases left between them. The CDR3 sequence is 17 residues long. CDR1 is LNHNV and CDR2 is YYDKDF in the germline V gene (reference sequence). For the CDR3, the DNA is TGTGCCACCAGCAGAGAATTGGTTTCGTCCTCTGGAAACACCATATATTTT. Its protein product is CATSRELVSSSGNTIYF.

This clonotype was seen a few times. The chain couples TRBV2 to TRBJ2-2; no clear D. The CDR3 is 14 residues long. Per the germline V gene, CDR1 is SNHLY and CDR2 is FYNNEI. V was shortened by 1 base and J by 1 base, with 4 bases between the two germline ends. In DNA, the CDR3 is TGTGCCAGCAGTGAAGTCCGGAACACCGGGGAGCTGTTTTTT. Amino acids: CASSEVRNTGELFF.

The CDR3 DNA follows: TGTGCCAGCAGCCCGGGACAGGGTCCCCTCCGTTCAGATACGCAGTATTTT. As protein: CASSPGQGPLRSDTQYF. The chain recombines TRBV5-6 with TRBJ2-3, with 9 positions matching TRBD1. The J segment lost 4 bases and the V segment lost 4 bases, leaving 13 bases of the junction unmatched. Germline CDR1 and CDR2: SGHDT and YYEEEE. This CDR3 is 17 amino acids long. The full variable domain, its missing parts supplied by reference TRBV5-6 and TRBJ2-3, is DAGVTQSPTHLIKTRGQQVTLRCSPKSGHDTVSWYQQALGQGPQFIFQYYEEEERQRGNFPDRFSGHQFPNYSSELNVNALLLGDSALYLCASSPGQGPLRSDTQYFGPGTRLTVL.